This T cell receptor beta chain is drawn from a study of shared clonotypes between healthy human individuals. The study's findings and limits: Generally, naive subsets came out with larger estimated richness than memory subsets. Represented diversity (both genetic and exposure-history) was limited by the small number of donors.

Worth noting for this clone: The target antigen is unknown.

The CDR3 covers 16 residues. Germline CDR1 MDHEN, CDR2 SYDVKM. V lost 6 bases and J lost 2; bases outside the gene matches: 10. It was CD45RO-negative cells, positively selected for CCR7, that made up naive CD8 cells, with terminally differentiated effector memory CD45RA+ cells excluded. Data came from immunoSEQ multiplex PCR; TCRdb stores just in-frame clones and leaves some out. The sample carries approximately 590,000 clones, around 95% recorded once. The sample comprised naive CD8+ T cells sorted from blood. The sequence was collected from a woman aged 30 to 39 in good health. V gene TRBV28 combines with J gene TRBJ2-5, with TRBD1 identical over 9 bases. Here the CDR3 reads CASRATGGHPQETQYF. The CDR3 DNA is TGTGCCAGCAGGGCAACAGGGGGCCATCCGCAAGAGACCCAGTACTTC.